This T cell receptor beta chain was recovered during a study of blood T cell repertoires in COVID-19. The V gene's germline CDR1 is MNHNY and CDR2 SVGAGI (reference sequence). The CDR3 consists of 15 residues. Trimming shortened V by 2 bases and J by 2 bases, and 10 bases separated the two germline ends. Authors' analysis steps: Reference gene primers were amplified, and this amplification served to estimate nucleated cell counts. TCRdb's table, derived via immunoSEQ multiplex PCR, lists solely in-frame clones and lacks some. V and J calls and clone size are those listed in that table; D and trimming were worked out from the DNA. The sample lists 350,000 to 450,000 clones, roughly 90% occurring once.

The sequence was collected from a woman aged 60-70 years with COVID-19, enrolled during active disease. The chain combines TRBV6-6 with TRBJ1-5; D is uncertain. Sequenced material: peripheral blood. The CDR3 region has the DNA TGTGCCAGCAGTTACGAGGGAATGGGCAATCAGCCCCAGCATTTT. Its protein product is CASSYEGMGNQPQHF.